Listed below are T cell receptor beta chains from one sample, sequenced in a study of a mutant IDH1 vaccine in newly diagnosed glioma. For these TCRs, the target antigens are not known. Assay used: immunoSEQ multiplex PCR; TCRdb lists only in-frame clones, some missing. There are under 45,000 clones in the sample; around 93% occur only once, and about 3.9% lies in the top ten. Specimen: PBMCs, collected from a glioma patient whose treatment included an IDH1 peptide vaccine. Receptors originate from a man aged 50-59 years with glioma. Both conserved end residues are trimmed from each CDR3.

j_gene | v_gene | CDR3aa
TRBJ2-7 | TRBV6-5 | ASRLGRGLSYEQY
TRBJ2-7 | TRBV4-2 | ASSQERGLSYEQY
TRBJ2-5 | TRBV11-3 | ASKRTGQETQY
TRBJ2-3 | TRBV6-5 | AATGALGDTQY
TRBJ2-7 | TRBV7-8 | ASSSLVGTSSYEQY
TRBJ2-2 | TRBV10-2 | ASSADQGRTGELF
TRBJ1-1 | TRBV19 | ASRPGGTEAF
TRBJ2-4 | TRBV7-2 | ASSPTETAAKNIQY
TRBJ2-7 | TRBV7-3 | ASSHGHGGTYEQY
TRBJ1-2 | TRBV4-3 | ASSHDRGGYGYT